This T cell receptor beta chain was sequenced during a study of blood T cell repertoires in COVID-19. Seattle cases were enrolled at active infection and followed longitudinally. Sequencing was performed with immunoSEQ multiplex PCR; in TCRdb, only in-frame clones are kept and a portion is missing. The table has 200,000 to 250,000 clones, about 82% seen once. V was clipped by 4 bases and J by 3 bases, with 6 bases between them. Germline V lookup: CDR1 MDHEN, CDR2 SYDVKM. This CDR3 is 13 amino acids long. The origin of this receptor is a woman older than 75 with COVID-19, enrolled during active disease. The chain employs TRBV28 and TRBJ1-4; no clear D gene. Sequenced material: peripheral blood. CDR3 region: CASSSGANEKLFF. The DNA for the CDR3 is TGTGCCAGCAGTTCCGGGGCTAATGAAAAACTGTTTTTT.